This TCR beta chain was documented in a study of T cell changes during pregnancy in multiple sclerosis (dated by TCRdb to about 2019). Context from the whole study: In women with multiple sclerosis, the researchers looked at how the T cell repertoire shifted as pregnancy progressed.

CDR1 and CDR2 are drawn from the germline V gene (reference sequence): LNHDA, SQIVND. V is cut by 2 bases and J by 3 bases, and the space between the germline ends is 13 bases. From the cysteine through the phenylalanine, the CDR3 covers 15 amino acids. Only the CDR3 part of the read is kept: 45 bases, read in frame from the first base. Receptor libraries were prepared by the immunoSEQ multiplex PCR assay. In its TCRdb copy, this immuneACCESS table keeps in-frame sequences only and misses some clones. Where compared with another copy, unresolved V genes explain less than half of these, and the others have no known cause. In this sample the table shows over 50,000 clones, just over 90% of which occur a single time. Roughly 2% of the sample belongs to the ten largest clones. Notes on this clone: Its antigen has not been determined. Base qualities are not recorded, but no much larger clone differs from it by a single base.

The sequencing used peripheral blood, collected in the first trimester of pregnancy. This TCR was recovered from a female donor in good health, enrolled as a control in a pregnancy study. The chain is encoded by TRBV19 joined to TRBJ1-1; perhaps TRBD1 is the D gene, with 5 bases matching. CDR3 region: CASSIFMWGDTEAFF. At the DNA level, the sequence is TGTGCCAGTAGTATATTCATGTGGGGGGACACTGAAGCTTTCTTT.